This T cell receptor beta chain emerged from a study of blood T cell repertoires in COVID-19. Study in general: COVID-19 samples collected from the United States, Italy and Spain covered acute and convalescent phases.

The CDR3 contains 15 residues. V dropped 3 bases and J dropped 8; count of bases not matched to a gene: 6. Germline-derived CDR1 and CDR2 are SGHDT and YYEEEE. The data were produced by immunoSEQ multiplex PCR, yet TCRdb's version contains in-frame clones alone and is incomplete. Of around 250,000 clones listed, 70% to 90% are singletons. Across about two dozen US areas, participants ranged in age from 18 to 89 years. Self-reported history from a screening survey and questionnaire set each donor's cohort. Cohort 3 recovery required two negative PCRs, clearance, or symptom resolution. This clonotype was obtained from a woman aged 45-65 years who had recovered from COVID-19. The rearrangement uses TRBV5-6 and TRBJ1-6, with 9 bases matching TRBD1. Source material: PBMCs or T cells enriched from blood (not recorded which). For the CDR3, the DNA is TGTGCCAGCAGCTATACAGGGGGCTTCTATTCACCCCTCCACTTT. Residues: CASSYTGGFYSPLHF.